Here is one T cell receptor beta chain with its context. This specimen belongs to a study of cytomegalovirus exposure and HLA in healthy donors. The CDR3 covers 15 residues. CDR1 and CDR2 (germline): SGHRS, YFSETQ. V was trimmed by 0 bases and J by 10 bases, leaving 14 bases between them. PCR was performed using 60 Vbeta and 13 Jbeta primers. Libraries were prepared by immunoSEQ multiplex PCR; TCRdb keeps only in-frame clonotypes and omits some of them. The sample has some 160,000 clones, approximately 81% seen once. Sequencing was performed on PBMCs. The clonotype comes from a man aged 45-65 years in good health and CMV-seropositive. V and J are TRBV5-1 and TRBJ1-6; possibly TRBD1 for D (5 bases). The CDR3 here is CASSLVSGFGSPLHF. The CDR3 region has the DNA TGCGCCAGCAGCTTGGTTTCAGGGTTCGGATCACCCCTCCACTTT.